The rows below give T cell receptor beta chains drawn from one sample of a study of identical twins. TCRdb ran MiXCR on the 5' RACE reads and lists one entry per CDR3 protein. The sample has hundreds of thousands of distinct CDR3 sequences, 20% to 30% seen once; the top ten hold around 3%. This same sample was also part of a study on T cells expressing NK-cell markers.

The sequencing sample was made of CD4+ T cells sorted from blood. These receptors were taken from a woman under 30 in good health. CDR3s include the opening cysteine and the closing phenylalanine or tryptophan. D genes are given only for firm matches. Rows may omit the clone size; those that give it use once, few, many or a size class.

TGCAGTGCTACCCGGGGGAGTACCTACGAGCAGTACTTC	CSATRGSTYEQYF	TRBV20-1	TRBJ2-7	NA	NA	13
TGCGCCAGCAGCTTGGGAGAGTCTGTAAGGACGCAGTATTTT	CASSLGESVRTQYF	TRBV5-1	TRBJ2-3	few	NA	14
TGCGCCAGCAGGGAAGCATATCGGAACACTGAAGCTTTCTTT	CASREAYRNTEAFF	TRBV5-1	TRBJ1-1	NA	NA	14
TGTGCCAGCAGTGCGCCCCAAGGGACAGTTCAGCCCCAGCATTTT	CASSAPQGTVQPQHF	TRBV2	TRBJ1-5	NA	TRBD1	15
TGCAGCGTTGAAGATCTCAGCGGGAGAAGGCATGAGCAGTTCTTC	CSVEDLSGRRHEQFF	TRBV29-1	TRBJ2-1	NA	TRBD2	15
TGTGCCATCAGTGAGACGCCGGGGGGAGGATCTAACTATGGCTACACCTTC	CAISETPGGGSNYGYTF	TRBV10-3	TRBJ1-2	few	NA	17
TGCGCCAGCAGCCTGGGACAGGGTTTCGGCACCGGGGAGCTGTTTTTT	CASSLGQGFGTGELFF	TRBV5-1	TRBJ2-2	NA	TRBD1	16
TGTGCCCCAGAGGGTTTGATGACCGGGGAGCTGTTTTTT	CAPEGLMTGELFF	TRBV7-9	TRBJ2-2	few	NA	13
TGTGCCAGCAGCGAAATTTATTCCCGTTTCACCGGGGAGCTGTTTTTT	CASSEIYSRFTGELFF	TRBV11-2	TRBJ2-2	NA	NA	16
TGTGCCAGCAGCTTTCTCTCGATGGGTCGCACAGATACGCAGTATTTT	CASSFLSMGRTDTQYF	TRBV7-2	TRBJ2-3	few	NA	16
TGCGCCAGCAGCTTCAGCGCCGAAGAGACCCAGTACTTC	CASSFSAEETQYF	TRBV5-1	TRBJ2-5	NA	NA	13
TGTGCCAGCAGCGTAGACAACAATGAGCAGTTCTTC	CASSVDNNEQFF	TRBV9	TRBJ2-1	NA	NA	12
TGCAGTGCTAGTGCCGCCGGGACAGGGGCAGATACGCAGTATTTT	CSASAAGTGADTQYF	TRBV20-1	TRBJ2-3	few	TRBD1	15
TGTGCCAGCAGCCGAACGGCGGGGGGGCCCCCGACCCAGTACTTC	CASSRTAGGPPTQYF	TRBV3-1	TRBJ2-5	NA	TRBD2	15
TGCGCCAGCAGCTTCGCAGGGCCGAACACCGGGGAGCTGTTTTTT	CASSFAGPNTGELFF	TRBV5-1	TRBJ2-2	few	NA	15
TGTGCCAGCCGTGGGGCGGGCAGGAACATTCAGTACTTC	CASRGAGRNIQYF	TRBV25-1	TRBJ2-4	few	NA	13
TGTGCCACCGGGACAGGGGTTTTATCCGGGGAGCTGTTTTTT	CATGTGVLSGELFF	TRBV12-3/TRBV12-4	TRBJ2-2	few	TRBD1	14
TGCAGTGCTTCAAGGGGAGAGCAGTACTTC	CSASRGEQYF	TRBV20-1	TRBJ2-7	few	NA	10
TGCGCCAGCAGCTTGCGTGGCGGGAGCACAGATACGCAGTATTTT	CASSLRGGSTDTQYF	TRBV5-1	TRBJ2-3	many	NA	15
TGCGCCAGCAGCACCCCGGAGGCCTACGAGCAGTACTTC	CASSTPEAYEQYF	TRBV5-1	TRBJ2-7	few	NA	13
TGTGACAGCAGCTCAGGACAGGGGGGAAACTCACCCCTCCACTTT	CDSSSGQGGNSPLHF	TRBV6-1	TRBJ1-6	NA	TRBD1	15
TGCAGCGTTGGGGACGATGGTGAGCAGTTCTTC	CSVGDDGEQFF	TRBV29-1	TRBJ2-1	NA	NA	11
TGTGCCACCCCAGAAGAGACCCAGTACTTC	CATPEETQYF	TRBV3-1	TRBJ2-5	NA	NA	10
TGCGCCAGCAGCGAAAGGGCTAGCGGGGTCGGTCGGGACACCGGGGAGCTGTTTTTT	CASSERASGVGRDTGELFF	TRBV5-1	TRBJ2-2	NA	TRBD2	19
TGTGCCACCAGTGACTGGGGACCGAATGTCGGGGTTACCTCCTACGAGCAGTACTTC	CATSDWGPNVGVTSYEQYF	TRBV24-1	TRBJ2-7	few	NA	19
TGCAGTGCTAGAGATAATCAACGGGGGGATACGCAGTATTTT	CSARDNQRGDTQYF	TRBV20-1	TRBJ2-3	NA	NA	14
TGCAGTGCTAGGGCTGGGGGGAATGAAAAACTGTTTTTT	CSARAGGNEKLFF	TRBV20-1	TRBJ1-4	NA	NA	13
TGTGCCATCAGGGGACAGGGACGAGGACTCTACGAGCAGTACTTC	CAIRGQGRGLYEQYF	TRBV10-3	TRBJ2-7	NA	TRBD1	15
TGTGCCAGCATTAGACCGGACAGTTGGGGCTACACCTTC	CASIRPDSWGYTF	TRBV6-5	TRBJ1-2	NA	NA	13
TGTGCCAGCTCACCTCGGGCACAGGGAGAAGAGACCCAGTACTTC	CASSPRAQGEETQYF	TRBV18	TRBJ2-5	NA	NA	15
TGCGCCAGCAGTTCCGCCCTAGCGGGAGACAATGAGCAGTTCTTC	CASSSALAGDNEQFF	TRBV5-1	TRBJ2-1	few	TRBD2	15